Reported below is one T cell receptor beta chain. V was shortened by 2 bases and J by 7 bases, with 9 bases between the two germline ends. Germline values: CDR1 SGHDT, CDR2 YYEEEE. This CDR3 contains 12 residues. This sample stems from a study of T cell changes during pregnancy in multiple sclerosis. The table came from immunoSEQ multiplex PCR; TCRdb's copy has only in-frame clones and leaves some out. Among over 65,000 clones, 80% to 95% were seen once, and the ten largest hold approximately 2.5%. Material: peripheral blood, obtained in the first trimester of pregnancy. The receptor was isolated from a female donor with multiple sclerosis, enrolled in a pregnancy study. V is TRBV5-6 and J is TRBJ1-1; tentatively, D is TRBD1 (6 bases). CDR3 protein: CASSLQGIEAFF. The CDR3 region has the DNA TGTGCCAGCAGCTTACAGGGCATTGAAGCTTTCTTT. Using reference TRBV5-6 and TRBJ1-1 for the parts outside the CDR3, the full variable domain is DAGVTQSPTHLIKTRGQQVTLRCSPKSGHDTVSWYQQALGQGPQFIFQYYEEEERQRGNFPDRFSGHQFPNYSSELNVNALLLGDSALYLCASSLQGIEAFFGQGTRLTVV.